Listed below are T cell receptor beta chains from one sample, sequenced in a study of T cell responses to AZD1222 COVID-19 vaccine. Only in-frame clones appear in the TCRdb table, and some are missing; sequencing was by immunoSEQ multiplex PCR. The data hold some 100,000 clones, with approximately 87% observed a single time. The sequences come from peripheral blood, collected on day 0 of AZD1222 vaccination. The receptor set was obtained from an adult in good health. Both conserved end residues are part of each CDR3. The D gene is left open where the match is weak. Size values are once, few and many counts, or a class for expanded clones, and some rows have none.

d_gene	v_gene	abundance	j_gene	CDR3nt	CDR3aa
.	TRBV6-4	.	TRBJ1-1	TGTGCCAGCAGCGTACTACGAGGCACTGAAGCTTTCTTT	CASSVLRGTEAFF
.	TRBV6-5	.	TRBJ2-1	TGTGCCAGCAACCTCGACTACCCCTACAATGAGCAGTTCTTC	CASNLDYPYNEQFF
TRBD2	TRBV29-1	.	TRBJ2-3	TGCAGCGCGGGAGGGGGGGAAGATACGCAGTATTTT	CSAGGGEDTQYF
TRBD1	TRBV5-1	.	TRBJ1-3	TGCGCCAGCAGCCAGGGGGTCTGGGGAACTGGAAACACCATATATTTT	CASSQGVWGTGNTIYF
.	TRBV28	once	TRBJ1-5	TGTGCCAGCAGTCTCCCCCGGGGGGGCGCCGGGCAGCCCCAGCATTTT	CASSLPRGGAGQPQHF
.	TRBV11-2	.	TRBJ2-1	TGTGCCAGCAGCTTAGGCCCAGGGGACAATGAGCAGTTCTTC	CASSLGPGDNEQFF
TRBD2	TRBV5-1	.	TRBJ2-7	TGCGCCAGCAGCTTGAGAGTAGCGGGAGAAGGGAAACCCTACGAGCAGTACTTC	CASSLRVAGEGKPYEQYF
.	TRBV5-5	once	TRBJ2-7	TGTGCCAGCAGCTTGGTCGGCGGGGCGGCTTCCGAGCAGTACTTC	CASSLVGGAASEQYF
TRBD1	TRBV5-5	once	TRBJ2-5	TGTGCCAGCAGCTACCAGGGGGAGATTTCCCAAGAGACCCAGTACTTC	CASSYQGEISQETQYF
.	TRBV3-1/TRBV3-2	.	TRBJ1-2	TGTGCCAGCAGCCTAGGGCAGGGTAGTGCCTATGGCTACACCTTC	CASSLGQGSAYGYTF
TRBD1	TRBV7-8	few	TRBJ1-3	TGTGCCAGCAGCAACCTCGGACAGGGAATAGGAAACACCATATATTTT	CASSNLGQGIGNTIYF
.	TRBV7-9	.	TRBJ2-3	TGTGCCAGCAGCCTAGGACAGGAGGGAGTTACGCAGTATTTT	CASSLGQEGVTQYF
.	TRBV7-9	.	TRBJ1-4	TGTGCCAGCAGCTTTGGGGCGTCGAATGAAAAACTGTTTTTT	CASSFGASNEKLFF
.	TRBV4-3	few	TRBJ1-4	TGCGCCAGCGGAGCTTTGGGAGAGGGTCCGGCTAATGAAAAACTGTTTTTT	CASGALGEGPANEKLFF
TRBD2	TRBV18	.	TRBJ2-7	TGTGCCAGCTCACAGACTAGCGGGCCCTCCTACGAGCAGTACTTC	CASSQTSGPSYEQYF
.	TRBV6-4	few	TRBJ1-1	TGTGCCAGCAGCGACCTAACAGGGACAGCTTTCTTT	CASSDLTGTAFF
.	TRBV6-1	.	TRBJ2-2	TGTGCCAGCAGTGAAGGGCCCACAACCCGGGAGCTGTTTTTT	CASSEGPTTRELFF
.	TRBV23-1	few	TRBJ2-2	TGCGCCAGCAGTCAATCGATAGGAGGGGGCACCGGGGAGCTGTTTTTT	CASSQSIGGGTGELFF
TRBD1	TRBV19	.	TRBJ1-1	TGTGCCAGTAACCTCCGGGACAGGGTGGGTGCTTTCTTT	CASNLRDRVGAFF
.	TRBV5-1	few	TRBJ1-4	TGCGCCAGCAAACTGGGGGAAGTGCCTAATGAAAAACTGTTTTTT	CASKLGEVPNEKLFF
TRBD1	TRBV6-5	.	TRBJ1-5	TGTGCCAGCAGCCCGGGACAGGGGGCTCAGCCCCAGCATTTT	CASSPGQGAQPQHF
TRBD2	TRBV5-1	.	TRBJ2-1	TGCGCCAGCAGCGCTTCTGAGCGGGGGGACTACAATGAGCAGTTCTTC	CASSASERGDYNEQFF
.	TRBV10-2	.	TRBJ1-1	TGCGCCAGCAGCGAACAGAGTAACACTGAAGCTTTCTTT	CASSEQSNTEAFF
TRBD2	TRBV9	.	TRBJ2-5	TGTGCCAGCAGTCTTAGCGGGAGGAGCCAAGAGACCCAGTACTTC	CASSLSGRSQETQYF
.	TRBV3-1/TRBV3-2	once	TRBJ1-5	TGTGCCAGCAGCCAAGCCGAAAATCAGCCCCAGCATTTT	CASSQAENQPQHF
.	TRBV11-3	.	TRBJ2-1	TGTGCCAGCAGCTTAGGGGTTAGCAATGAGCAGTTCTTC	CASSLGVSNEQFF